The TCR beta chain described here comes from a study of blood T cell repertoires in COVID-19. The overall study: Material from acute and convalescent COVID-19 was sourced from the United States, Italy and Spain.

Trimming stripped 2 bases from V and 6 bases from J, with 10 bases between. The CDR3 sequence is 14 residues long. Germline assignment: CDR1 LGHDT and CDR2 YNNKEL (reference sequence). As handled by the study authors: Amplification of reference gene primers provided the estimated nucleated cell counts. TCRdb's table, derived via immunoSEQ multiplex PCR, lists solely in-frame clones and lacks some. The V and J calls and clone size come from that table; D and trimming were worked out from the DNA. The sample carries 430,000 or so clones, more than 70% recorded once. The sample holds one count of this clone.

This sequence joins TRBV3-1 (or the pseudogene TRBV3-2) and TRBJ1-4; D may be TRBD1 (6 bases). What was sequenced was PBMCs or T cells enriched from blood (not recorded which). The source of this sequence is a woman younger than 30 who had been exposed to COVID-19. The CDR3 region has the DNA TGTGCCAGCAGCCAACGGGGGGCGCATGAAAAACTGTTTTTT. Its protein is CASSQRGAHEKLFF.